The 17 T cell receptor beta chains below come from one sample, sequenced in a study of spatial heterogeneity in lung cancer. TCRdb recomputed calls from the 5' RACE reads with MiXCR, one row per CDR3 protein. The profile shows some 11,000 distinct CDR3 sequences, approximately 6.2% of them singletons. Described time point: sample taken at primary tumor resection. Unsorted whole RNA of tumor, nontumor lung or frozen PBMC was sequenced. Sequences were derived from normal lung tissue next to the tumor, sampled at surgery. The receptors were gathered from a male donor with early-stage non-small cell lung cancer.

The table lists this clonotype with many counts. This beta chain is an off-target read within a library intended for alpha chains, so its frequency means little. The chain employs TRBV5-1 and TRBJ2-3; D unclear. Trimming removed 5 bases at V and 3 bases at J, with 13 bases between. CDR1 and CDR2 (germline): SGHRS, YFSETQ. This CDR3 is built from 14 residues. CDR3 DNA: TGCGCCAGCAGGGCCGACTTCGGAACAGATACGCAGTATTTT. It yields the protein CASRADFGTDTQYF.

In the case of this clonotype: For a library built for alpha chains, this beta chain is a stray read; little rests on its size. This chain joins TRBV11-3 and TRBJ2-7; TRBD1 is a possible D gene (6 bases). The CDR3 spans 16 residues. V lost 1 base to trimming and J lost 3 bases, with 16 bases between them. Germline lookup yields CDR1 SGHNT and CDR2 YENEEA. The CDR3 loop is CASSLAAHRADYEQYF. The CDR3 bases are TGTGCCAGCAGCTTAGCCGCACACAGGGCGGACTACGAGCAGTACTTC. The variable domain in full, with the rest retrieved from reference TRBV11-3 and TRBJ2-7, is EAGVVQSPRYKIIEKKQPVAFWCNPISGHNTLYWYLQNLGQGPELLIRYENEEAVDDSQLPKDRFSAERLKGVDSTLKIQPAELGDSAVYLCASSLAAHRADYEQYFGPGTRLTVT.

By share, this clonotype ranks as large. This beta chain is off target for a library built for alpha chains, so its abundance means little. The CDR3 loop is CSVVWAGDISGANVLTF. CDR3 nucleotide sequence: TGCAGCGTTGTCTGGGCAGGGGACATCTCTGGGGCCAACGTCCTGACTTTC. The V and J genes are TRBV29-1 and TRBJ2-6, with TRBD1 as a possible D gene (6 bases). CDR1 and CDR2 from the germline V gene are SQVTM and ANQGSEA. Trimming left V 4 bases short and J 0 bases short, with 16 bases between. The CDR3 consists of 17 residues.

This clonotype was seen a few times. The library was designed around alpha chains, so this beta chain is a stray read whose abundance carries little weight. DNA for the CDR3: TGTGCCAGCAGCCAAGGGGGACTACCCTACAATGAGCAGTTCTTC. Its protein product is CASSQGGLPYNEQFF. The V and J genes are TRBV3-1 and TRBJ2-1; the match to TRBD2 covers 7 bases. The CDR3 spans 15 residues. CDR1 and CDR2 from the germline V gene are LGHDT and YNNKEL (reference sequence). V dropped 1 base and J dropped 2; count of bases not matched to a gene: 2.

This clonotype has at least ten counts. This beta chain appears as a stray read in a library generated for alpha chains; its size is not informative. The CDR3 nucleotides read TGTGCCAGCAGCTTAGCGGTGGCAGGGGGCCCGTACAATGAGCAGTTCTTC. This translates into CASSLAVAGGPYNEQFF. The chain combines TRBV7-8 with TRBJ2-1, with 8 nucleotides matching TRBD1. This CDR3 is 17 amino acids long. The germline V gene has CDR1 SGHVS and CDR2 FQNEAQ. Losses at the gene ends were 0 bases for V and 4 bases for J; bases not matched to a gene: 8.

This clonotype was recorded many times. Because the library targeted alpha chains, this beta chain is an off-target read whose size means little. The chain couples TRBV6-1 to TRBJ2-1, with D unresolved. The germline CDR1 and CDR2 sequences are MNHNS and SASEGT. This CDR3 contains 13 residues. The V gene lost 2 bases and the J gene lost 3 bases, with 5 bases spanning the gap. CDR3 region: CASSERYYNEQFF. The DNA of the CDR3 is TGTGCCAGCAGTGAACGCTACTACAATGAGCAGTTCTTC.

Details on this clonotype: This beta chain represents an off-target read in a library built for alpha chains; its size is of limited meaning. The gene calls are TRBV27 and TRBJ2-3; 12 nucleotides align to TRBD2. This CDR3 spans 16 amino acids. CDR1 is MNHEY and CDR2 is SMNVEV in the germline V gene (reference sequence). The trim removed 4 bases at V and 6 bases at J, leaving 8 bases unmatched. The CDR3 protein is CASSYLAGGLKDTQYF. DNA of the CDR3: TGTGCCAGCAGTTACCTAGCGGGAGGGCTGAAGGATACGCAGTATTTT.

This clonotype appeared many times. In a library made to pick up alpha chains, this beta chain is a stray read with a size that means little. The chain employs TRBV7-8 and TRBJ2-1, with 9 bases lining up with TRBD2. This CDR3 has 16 amino acids. V lost 3 bases to trimming and J lost 2 bases; unmatched junction nucleotides: 5. Germline V gene sequence: CDR1 SGHVS, CDR2 FQNEAQ. The chain's CDR3 is CASSLQAGGTYNEQFF. The CDR3 DNA reads TGTGCCAGCAGCTTGCAAGCGGGAGGTACCTACAATGAGCAGTTCTTC.

This clonotype has a count of ten or more. This beta chain represents an off-target read in a library built for alpha chains; its size is of limited meaning. V is TRBV27 and J is TRBJ1-5, with 7 bases identical to TRBD1. CDR3 size: 15 residues. Germline CDR1 reads MNHEY; CDR2 reads SMNVEV (reference sequence). The junction had 7 bases not matched to a gene; V was cut back by 5 bases and J by 3 bases. The CDR3 sequence: CASSRQGSDNQPQHF. For the CDR3, the DNA is TGTGCCAGCAGTCGACAGGGAAGTGACAATCAGCCCCAGCATTTT.

The sample holds a few counts of this clonotype. This beta chain slipped into a library made for alpha chains as a stray read, so its size is not meaningful. J is TRBJ2-5 and V is TRBV3-1, with D possibly being TRBD1 or TRBD2 (5 bases each). V was trimmed by 0 bases and J by 2 bases, leaving 10 bases between them. Per the germline V gene, CDR1 is LGHDT and CDR2 is YNNKEL (reference sequence). This CDR3 contains 15 residues. The CDR3 loop is CASSQDGTPQETQYF. The CDR3 DNA follows: TGTGCCAGCAGCCAAGATGGGACGCCTCAAGAGACCCAGTACTTC.

This clonotype was counted at least ten times. This beta chain is an off-target read within a library intended for alpha chains, so its frequency means little. This chain connects TRBV29-1 to TRBJ1-1; TRBD1 agrees at 9 bases. Germline CDR1 and CDR2: SQVTM and ANQGSEA. The J segment lost 5 bases and the V segment lost 7 bases, leaving 5 bases of the junction unmatched. This CDR3 is 12 amino acids long. CDR3 sequence reads: CSGGTGQTEAFF. The CDR3 coding sequence is TGCAGCGGAGGGACAGGGCAAACTGAAGCTTTCTTT.

This clonotype was seen at least ten times. As an off-target read in a library built for alpha chains, this beta chain has a frequency of little significance. The rearrangement uses TRBV15 and TRBJ1-2, with 10 bases that match TRBD1. The CDR3 is 15 residues long. Trimming took 2 bases from V and 6 from J; bases not matched to a gene: 6. The V gene's germline CDR1 is LNHNV and CDR2 YYDKDF (reference sequence). The CDR3 loop is CATSRPGQGPNGYTF. The CDR3 bases are TGTGCCACCAGCAGACCGGGACAGGGGCCCAATGGCTACACCTTC.

About this clonotype itself: Found in a library prepared for alpha chains, this beta chain is an off-target read, and its abundance has little meaning. The chain couples TRBV7-6 to TRBJ2-5; D ambiguous. Trimming took off 8 bases at V and 9 bases at J, with 10 bases between the two ends. Germline assignment: CDR1 SGHVS and CDR2 FNYEAQ. The CDR3 runs 10 residues. Here the CDR3 reads CASSGEAQYF. The CDR3 nucleotides read TGTGCCAGCTCTGGTGAGGCCCAGTACTTC.

This clonotype is deemed medium-sized. The library was designed around alpha chains, so this beta chain is a stray read whose abundance carries little weight. The CDR3 DNA reads as TGTGCCAGCAGCTCCGACCTGAACACTGAAGCTTTCTTT. This gives the protein CASSSDLNTEAFF. This rearrangement joins TRBV5-5 to TRBJ1-1; D is undetermined. V dropped 3 bases and J dropped 0 bases, with 6 bases sitting between them. Germline CDR1 reads SGHKS; CDR2 reads YYEKEE (reference sequence). CDR3 length: 13 amino acids. Drawing the rest from reference TRBV5-5 and TRBJ1-1, the complete variable domain is DAGVTQSPTHLIKTRGQQVTLRCSPISGHKSVSWYQQVLGQGPQFIFQYYEKEERGRGNFPDRFSARQFPNYSSELNVNALLLGDSALYLCASSSDLNTEAFFGQGTRLTVV.

This clonotype was seen repeatedly, ten times or more. This beta chain turned up in a library designed for alpha chains; as an off-target read, its abundance says little. The gene calls are TRBV3-1 and TRBJ1-4; unclear D gene. This CDR3 has 17 amino acids. V lost 0 bases and J 10 bases, leaving 21 bases between the germline ends. Germline assignment: CDR1 LGHDT and CDR2 YNNKEL (reference sequence). CDR3 DNA: TGTGCCAGCAGCCAAGATATCGCCCGGGAAGGGCGAGGAAAACTGTTTTTT. Amino acid sequence: CASSQDIAREGRGKLFF. The full variable domain, rest sourced from reference TRBV3-1 and TRBJ1-4, is DTAVSQTPKYLVTQMGNDKSIKCEQNLGHDTMYWYKQDSKKFLKIMFSYNNKELIINETVPNRFSPKSPDKAHLNLHINSLELGDSAVYFCASSQDIAREGRGKLFFGSGTQLSVL.

In this sample, this clonotype turned up a few times. This beta chain slipped into a library made for alpha chains as a stray read, so its size is not meaningful. The genes are TRBV19 and TRBJ1-2; D is perhaps TRBD1 (5 bases). There are 14 residues in the CDR3. Germline assignment: CDR1 LNHDA and CDR2 SQIVND (reference sequence). V was clipped by 4 bases and J by 4 bases, with 13 bases between them. The CDR3 DNA sequence: TGTGCCAGTAGTACCTCCGGGGGAGGCTATGGCTACACCTTC. This translates into CASSTSGGGYGYTF.

This clonotype was counted many times. This beta chain lies outside the target of a library built for alpha chains; its clone size means little. The V and J genes are TRBV29-1 and TRBJ2-2; D unresolved. The CDR3 length is 12 residues. Trimming pared 5 bases from V and 4 bases from J, leaving 8 bases between. Germline-derived CDR1 and CDR2 are SQVTM and ANQGSEA. The CDR3 coding sequence is TGCAGCGTTCAACAGTCCACCGGGGAGCTGTTTTTT. Translation: CSVQQSTGELFF.